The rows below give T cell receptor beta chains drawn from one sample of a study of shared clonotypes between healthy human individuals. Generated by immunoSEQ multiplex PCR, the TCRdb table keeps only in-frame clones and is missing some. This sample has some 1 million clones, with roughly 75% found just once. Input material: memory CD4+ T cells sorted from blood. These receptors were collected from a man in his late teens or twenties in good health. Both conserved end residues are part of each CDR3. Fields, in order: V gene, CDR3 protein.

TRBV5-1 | CASSGGGGETTDTQYF
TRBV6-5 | CASSSAGDGYTF
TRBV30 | CAWQTGFDQPQHF
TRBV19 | CASSRQGSNQPQHF
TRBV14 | CASSWTVYNEQFF
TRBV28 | CASSFNRVNYGYTF
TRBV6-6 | CASSTGNGKLFF
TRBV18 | CASSLAGVDTQYF
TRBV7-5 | CARSLGPKTELYGYTF
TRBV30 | CAWSGSGGPLGEQYF
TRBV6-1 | CASRETGTSNSPLHF
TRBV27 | CASSGTSGGRGYNEQFF
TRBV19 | CASARGLAGGTDTQYF
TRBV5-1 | CASSTRDRNEKLFF
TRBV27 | CASSLSRVMNTEAFF
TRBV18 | CASSPGTAGSYEQYF
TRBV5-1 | CASRSDTGNTIYF
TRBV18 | CASSPRGDEQFF
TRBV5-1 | CASSLAGAGEQFF
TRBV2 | CASRLAGGMVTDTQYF
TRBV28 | CASSLAPRRGAFF
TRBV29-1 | CSGRDRDSYEQYF
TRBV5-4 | CASSPLLGSRGSSGANVLTF
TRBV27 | CASSPRARLAKNIQYF
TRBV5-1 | CASSLGQGAGANVLTF
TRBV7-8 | CASSLLVGREGLYNEQFF
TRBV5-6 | CASSWYTNTGELFF
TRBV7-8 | CASSLAITGGGNQPQHF
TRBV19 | CASSINTFAGNTIYF